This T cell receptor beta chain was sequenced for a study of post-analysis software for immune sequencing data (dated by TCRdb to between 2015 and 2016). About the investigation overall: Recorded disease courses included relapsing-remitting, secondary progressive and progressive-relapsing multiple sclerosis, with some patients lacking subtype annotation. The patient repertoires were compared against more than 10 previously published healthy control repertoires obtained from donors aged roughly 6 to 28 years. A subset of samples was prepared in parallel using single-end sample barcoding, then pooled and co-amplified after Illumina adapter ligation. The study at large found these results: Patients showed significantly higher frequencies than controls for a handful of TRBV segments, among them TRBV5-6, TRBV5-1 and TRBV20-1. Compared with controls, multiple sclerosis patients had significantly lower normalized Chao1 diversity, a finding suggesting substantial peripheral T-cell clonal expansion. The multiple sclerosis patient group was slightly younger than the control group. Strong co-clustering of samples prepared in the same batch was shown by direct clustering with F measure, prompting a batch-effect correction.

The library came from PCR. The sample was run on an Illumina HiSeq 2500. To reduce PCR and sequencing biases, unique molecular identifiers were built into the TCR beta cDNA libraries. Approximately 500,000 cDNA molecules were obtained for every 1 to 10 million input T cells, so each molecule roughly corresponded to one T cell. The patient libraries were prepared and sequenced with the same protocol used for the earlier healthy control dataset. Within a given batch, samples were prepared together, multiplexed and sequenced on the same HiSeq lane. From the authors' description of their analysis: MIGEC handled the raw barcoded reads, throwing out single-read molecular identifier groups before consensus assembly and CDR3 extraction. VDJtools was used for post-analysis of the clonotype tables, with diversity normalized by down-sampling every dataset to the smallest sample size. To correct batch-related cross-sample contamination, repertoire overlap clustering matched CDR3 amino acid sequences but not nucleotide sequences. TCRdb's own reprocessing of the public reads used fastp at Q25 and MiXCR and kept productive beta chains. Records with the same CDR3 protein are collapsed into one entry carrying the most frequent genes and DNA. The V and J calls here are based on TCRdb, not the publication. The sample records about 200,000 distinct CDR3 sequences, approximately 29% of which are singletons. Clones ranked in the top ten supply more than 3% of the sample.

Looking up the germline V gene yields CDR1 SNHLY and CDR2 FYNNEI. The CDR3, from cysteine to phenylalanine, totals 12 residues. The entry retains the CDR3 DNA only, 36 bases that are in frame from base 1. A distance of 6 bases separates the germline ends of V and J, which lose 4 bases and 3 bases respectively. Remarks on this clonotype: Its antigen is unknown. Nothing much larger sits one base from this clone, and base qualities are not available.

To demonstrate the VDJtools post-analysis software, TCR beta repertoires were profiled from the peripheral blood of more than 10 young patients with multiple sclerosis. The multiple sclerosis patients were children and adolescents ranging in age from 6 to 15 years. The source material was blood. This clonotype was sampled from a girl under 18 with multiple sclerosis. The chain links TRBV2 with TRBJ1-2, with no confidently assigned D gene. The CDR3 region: CASSGLHYGYTF. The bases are TGTGCCAGCAGTGGATTGCACTATGGCTACACCTTC. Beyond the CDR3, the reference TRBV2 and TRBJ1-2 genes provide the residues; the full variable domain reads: EPEVTQTPSHQVTQMGQEVILRCVPISNHLYFYWYRQILGQKVEFLVSFYNNEISEKSEIFDDQFSVERPDGSNFTLKIRSTKLEDSAMYFCASSGLHYGYTFGSGTRLTVV.